The source of this T cell receptor beta chain is a study of blood T cell repertoires in COVID-19. Study information: Spain, Italy and the United States supplied samples that represented acute and convalescent COVID-19.

The CDR3 length is 16 residues. Trimming shortened V by 5 bases and J by 8 bases, and 23 bases separated the two germline ends. Germline V gene data show CDR1 as MNHEY and CDR2 as SMNVEV (reference sequence). Per the original methods: The assay estimated nucleated cells by amplifying reference gene primers. Clones were sequenced by immunoSEQ multiplex PCR, and TCRdb holds only the in-frame ones, with some missing. That table is the source of V, J and clone size, and D and trimming were worked out from the DNA. This table holds some 86,000 clones, 80% to 85% found once. The specimen was peripheral blood. This TCR came from an elderly woman with active or convalescent COVID-19. V is TRBV27 and J is TRBJ2-3, with D perhaps TRBD1 (6 bases). The CDR3: CASSLALGQFSGTQYF. The CDR3 coding sequence is TGTGCCAGCAGTCTCGCTCTCGGACAGTTCTCGGGTACGCAGTATTTT.